Sequencing of this TCR beta chain was carried out in a study of cytomegalovirus exposure and HLA in healthy donors. Trimming at V came to 5 bases and at J to 6 bases, leaving 5 bases not matched to a gene. The CDR3 length is 15 residues. CDR1 MNHEY and CDR2 SVGAGI come from the germline V gene. The PCR ran on 60 Vbeta and 13 Jbeta primers. Libraries were prepared by immunoSEQ multiplex PCR; TCRdb keeps only in-frame clonotypes and omits some of them. Of about 160,000 clones listed, around 76% are singletons. The TCR comes from a man between 60 and 70 years old in good health and CMV-seronegative. This chain uses TRBV6-5 with TRBJ2-3; 13 bases are a match to TRBD2. Source material: PBMCs. The CDR3 reads CASSTGLAGMDTQYF. CDR3 nucleotides: TGTGCCAGCAGTACGGGACTAGCGGGAATGGATACGCAGTATTTT.